This T cell receptor beta chain was captured in a study of blood T cell repertoires in COVID-19. Unmatched junction bases numbered 5, after V lost 5 bases and J lost 6 bases. The CDR3 consists of 13 residues. The germline gives CDR1 ENHRY, CDR2 SYGVKD. Data came from immunoSEQ multiplex PCR; TCRdb stores just in-frame clones and leaves some out. The sample includes 290,000 or so clones, 90% of them seen just once. This clonotype was obtained from a woman aged 30 to 39 who had recovered from COVID-19. J is TRBJ1-2 and V is TRBV10-3; 8 nucleotides match TRBD1. The sequencing input was PBMCs or T cells enriched from blood (not recorded which). CDR3 residues: CAISSGGADGYTF. As DNA, the CDR3 is TGTGCCATCAGTTCAGGGGGCGCGGATGGCTACACCTTC.